This T cell receptor beta chain was captured in a study of blood T cell repertoires in COVID-19. Study overall: COVID-19 samples collected from the United States, Italy and Spain covered acute and convalescent phases.

Libraries were prepared by immunoSEQ multiplex PCR; TCRdb keeps only in-frame clonotypes and omits some of them. The data contain under 170,000 clones, about 80% of them singletons. The germline V gene has CDR1 SGHRS and CDR2 YFSETQ. The CDR3 runs to 14 residues. J was trimmed by 5 bases and V by 3 bases; bases with no gene match: 7. Source material: peripheral blood. The J gene is TRBJ2-7, the V gene TRBV5-1, with TRBD1 matching 8 bases. This receptor was taken from a man aged 70-80 years with acute or convalescent COVID-19. CDR3 DNA sequence: TGCGCCAGCAGCTCGGGACAGGAGGGCGACGAGCAGTACTTC. Translating gives CASSSGQEGDEQYF.